The clone carrying this T cell receptor (beta chain) was detected a few times. This specimen comes from a study of blood T cell repertoires in COVID-19. Per the study methods: Reference gene primer amplification yielded estimated nucleated cell counts. The protocol was immunoSEQ multiplex PCR, while the TCRdb copy is restricted to in-frame clones and leaves out a portion. From that table come the V and J calls and clone size; the DNA was used to work out D and trimming. The sample lists fewer than 700,000 clones; 85% to 90% were seen once. Germline V lookup: CDR1 SGHTA, CDR2 FQGNSA. V dropped 5 bases and J dropped 6 bases, with 13 bases sitting between them. The CDR3 consists of 13 residues.

This sequence originates from a woman between 45 and 65 years old with COVID-19, enrolled during active disease. The sample consisted of peripheral blood. The chain links TRBV7-2 to TRBJ1-2; perhaps TRBD1 as D (6 bases). CDR3 region: CASSTTGTDGYTF. DNA for the CDR3: TGTGCCAGCAGCACCACAGGGACGGATGGCTACACCTTC.